There are a few counts of the clone carrying this TCR beta chain. For TCR beta, libraries came from iRepertoire HTBI primers and Arm-PCR of CDR3 regions. TCRdb itself ran the multiplex PCR reads through MiXCR, one entry per CDR3 protein. The sample holds roughly 250,000 distinct CDR3 sequences, approximately 20% seen once. The data belong to a study of regulatory T cells in long-lasting Graves disease. The CDR3 runs to 15 residues. CDR1 and CDR2 (germline): MGHDK, SYGVNS. V lost 6 bases, J lost 3 bases, and 14 bases lay in between. Time point specified: newly diagnosed GD, antithyroid drugs for less than 3 months. Scientists built the TCR library using RNA that was extracted from PBMCs. A further study also used this sample, focusing on T cells in Graves' hyperthyroidism and ophthalmopathy. That investigation notes: The HTBI primer set served for first-round RT-PCR of the TCR CDR3.

The sample was peripheral blood mononuclear cells (PBMCs), taken at new diagnosis, from a patient treated with antithyroid drugs. This sequence originates from a woman aged 25 to 39 with Graves disease. The chain combines TRBV25-1 with TRBJ1-4; D not resolved. CDR3 DNA sequence: TGTGCCAGCAGGACCGGGAGTGGGGCTAATGAAAAACTGTTTTTT. Amino acid sequence: CASRTGSGANEKLFF.